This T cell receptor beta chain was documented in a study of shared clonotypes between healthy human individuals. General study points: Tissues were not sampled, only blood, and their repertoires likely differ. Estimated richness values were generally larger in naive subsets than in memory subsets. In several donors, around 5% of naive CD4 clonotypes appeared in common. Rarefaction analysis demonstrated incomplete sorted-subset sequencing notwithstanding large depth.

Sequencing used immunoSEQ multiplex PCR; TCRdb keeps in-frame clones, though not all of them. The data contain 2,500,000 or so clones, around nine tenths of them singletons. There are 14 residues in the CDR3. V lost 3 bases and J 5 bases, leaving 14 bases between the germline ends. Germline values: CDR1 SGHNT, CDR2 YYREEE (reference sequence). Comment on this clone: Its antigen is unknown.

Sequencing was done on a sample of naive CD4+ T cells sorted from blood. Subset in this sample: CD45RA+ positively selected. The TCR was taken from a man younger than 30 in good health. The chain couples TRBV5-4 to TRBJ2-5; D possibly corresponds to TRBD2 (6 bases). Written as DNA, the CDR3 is TGTGCCAGCAGCTCAAAAAGGAGGGAGGAGACCCAGTACTTC. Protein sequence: CASSSKRREETQYF.